A single sample gave rise to the 20 T cell receptor beta chains below, sequenced in a study of blood T cell repertoires in COVID-19. TCRdb's table, derived via immunoSEQ multiplex PCR, lists solely in-frame clones and lacks some. The sample records 110,000 to 150,000 clones, about 87% being singletons. The sequencing input was peripheral blood. These receptors were obtained from a woman older than 75 with acute or convalescent COVID-19.

The rearrangement joins TRBV5-1 to TRBJ2-5, with a weak D call TRBD1 (6 bases). The CDR3 totals 14 residues. Trimming took 4 bases from V and 4 from J, leaving 14 bases between them. CDR1 SGHRS and CDR2 YFSETQ come from the germline V gene. CDR3 in DNA: TGCGCCAGCAGCAATTCAGGGGTCCCAGAGACCCAGTACTTC. Protein sequence: CASSNSGVPETQYF.

The chain joins TRBV25-1 to TRBJ1-2, with 8 bases aligning to TRBD1. With V trimmed by 0 bases and J by 4 bases, 4 bases remained unmatched. The germline V gene encodes CDR1 MGHDK and CDR2 SYGVNS. The CDR3 has 15 amino acids. This CDR3 reads CASSEYTGGAYGYTF. CDR3 bases: TGTGCCAGCAGTGAATATACAGGGGGTGCCTATGGCTACACCTTC.

The rearrangement joins TRBV7-9 to TRBJ1-5; maybe TRBD1 (5 bases). Between the trimmed V and J ends, which lost 5 bases and 1 base, there was a span of 9 bases. The germline V gene has CDR1 SEHNR and CDR2 FQNEAQ (reference sequence). The length of the CDR3 is 14 residues. CDR3 loop: CASSRGESNQPQHF. As DNA, the CDR3 is TGTGCCAGCAGCCGGGGGGAGAGCAATCAGCCCCAGCATTTT.

V and J are TRBV6-1 and TRBJ1-5; 8 positions agree with TRBD1. The J segment lost 0 bases and the V segment lost 4 bases, leaving 8 bases of the junction unmatched. This CDR3 contains 17 residues. Germline lookup yields CDR1 MNHNS and CDR2 SASEGT. The CDR3 sequence: CASSAGQGKYSNQPQHF. The CDR3, as DNA: TGTGCCAGCAGTGCCGGACAGGGCAAGTATAGCAATCAGCCCCAGCATTTT.

The genes are TRBV5-1 and TRBJ2-3, with D possibly being TRBD1 (6 bases). From germline, CDR1 is SGHRS and CDR2 YFSETQ. The CDR3 extends over 14 amino acids. V lost 4 bases and J lost 6, with 15 bases in between. The CDR3 region has the DNA TGCGCCAGCAGCCAGGACAGTTCGGCGGATACGCAGTATTTT. This codes for CASSQDSSADTQYF.

This rearrangement joins TRBV29-1 to TRBJ1-5; D is perhaps TRBD1 (5 bases). V lost 4 bases, J lost 7 bases, and 14 bases lay in between. This CDR3 has 13 amino acids. Per the germline V gene, CDR1 is SQVTM and CDR2 is ANQGSEA. CDR3 coding DNA: TGCAGCGTTGCAGGGAGGGTAGGGCAGCCCCAGCATTTT. This translates into CSVAGRVGQPQHF.

This chain joins TRBV7-9 and TRBJ1-2; TRBD1 matches at 8 bases. J gave up 8 bases and V 2 bases, and 22 bases lay outside the gene matches. CDR1 is SEHNR, CDR2 FQNEAQ, per germline (reference sequence). The CDR3 contains 19 residues. The CDR3 nucleotides read TGTGCCAGCAGCTTATCTTACGGGCAGGGGGCGGGTTTCGGTAACGGCTACACCTTC. The encoded protein is CASSLSYGQGAGFGNGYTF.

The chain is built from TRBV3-1 (or the pseudogene TRBV3-2) and TRBJ1-1, with TRBD1 matching over 8 bases. Unmatched junction bases numbered 6, after V lost 1 base and J lost 8 bases. Germline CDR1 reads LGHDT; CDR2 reads YNNKEL (reference sequence). The CDR3 runs 14 residues. The CDR3 DNA reads as TGTGCCAGCAGCCAAGTCTCAAGGACAGGGGAAGCTTTCTTT. It codes for CASSQVSRTGEAFF.

This chain uses TRBV6-2 or TRBV6-3 with TRBJ1-6; perhaps TRBD1 as D (6 bases). The germline gives CDR1 MNHEY, CDR2 SVGEGT. The CDR3 is 16 residues long. Trimming cost V 6 bases and J 8 bases, with 20 bases left between them. The CDR3 reads CASSGGQTYRDSPLHF. The CDR3, as DNA: TGTGCCAGCAGCGGTGGACAGACCTATAGGGATTCACCCCTCCACTTT.

The gene calls are TRBV6-5 and TRBJ1-6; the D gene is possibly TRBD1 (5 bases). This CDR3 contains 15 residues. Germline values: CDR1 MNHEY, CDR2 SVGAGI. V gave up 2 bases and J gave up 6 bases, with 11 bases separating them. The chain's CDR3 is CASSYARVGNSPLHF. CDR3 coding DNA: TGTGCCAGCAGTTACGCCAGGGTGGGTAATTCACCCCTCCACTTT.

This chain joins TRBV10-3 and TRBJ1-3, with a weak D call TRBD1 (6 bases). The CDR3 has 14 amino acids. Germline assignment: CDR1 ENHRY and CDR2 SYGVKD. Trimming removed 6 bases at V and 4 bases at J, with 13 bases between. The CDR3 region is CAIRGDIPGNTIYF. The CDR3 nucleotides read TGTGCCATCAGGGGGGACATACCCGGAAACACCATATATTTT.

This chain joins TRBV9 and TRBJ2-5; 10 bases are a match to TRBD1. Germline assignment: CDR1 SGDLS and CDR2 YYNGEE. CDR3 size: 15 residues. The trim removed 6 bases at V and 1 base at J, leaving 6 bases unmatched. CDR3 nucleotides: TGTGCCAGCACCTCGGACAGGGGGGGCCAAGAGACCCAGTACTTC. This codes for CASTSDRGGQETQYF.

The chain employs TRBV6-6 and TRBJ1-2; D might be TRBD1 (6 bases). CDR1 is MNHNY, CDR2 SVGAGI, per germline (reference sequence). Trimming stripped 5 bases from V and 0 bases from J, with 13 bases between. This CDR3 has 15 residues. The CDR3: CASSLRQVANYGYTF. CDR3 coding DNA: TGTGCCAGCAGTCTACGACAGGTTGCTAACTATGGCTACACCTTC.

This clone was counted a single time. The V and J genes are TRBV7-2 and TRBJ1-1; a possible D gene is TRBD1 (6 bases). CDR3 length: 14 residues. The V gene lost 5 bases and the J gene lost 4 bases, with 14 bases spanning the gap. The germline V gene has CDR1 SGHTA and CDR2 FQGNSA. Here the CDR3 DNA reads TGTGCCAGCAGCGTTTACAGGGAAAGCACTGAAGCTTTCTTT. Translating it yields CASSVYRESTEAFF.

The rearrangement uses TRBV5-1 and TRBJ2-3, with 9 bases lining up with TRBD1. Unmatched junction bases numbered 6, after V lost 4 bases and J lost 6 bases. Germline values: CDR1 SGHRS, CDR2 YFSETQ. The CDR3 extends over 14 amino acids. CDR3 coding DNA: TGCGCCAGCAGCGAACAGGGGGCGACCGATACGCAGTATTTT. It is translated as CASSEQGATDTQYF.

The chain employs TRBV5-1 and TRBJ2-2, with D perhaps matching TRBD1 (6 bases). CDR1 is SGHRS, CDR2 YFSETQ, per germline. V lost 5 bases and J lost 7, with 9 bases in between. The length of the CDR3 is 12 residues. CDR3 residues: CASRGGHGELFF. The CDR3 coding sequence is TGCGCCAGCAGAGGGGGACACGGGGAGCTGTTTTTT.

The V call is TRBV2, the J call TRBJ1-3; D gene unclear. Looked up from germline, CDR1 is SNHLY and CDR2 is FYNNEI. CDR3 size: 12 residues. Trimming removed 5 bases at V and 4 bases at J, with 6 bases between. CDR3 in amino acids: CASSTQGNTIYF. The CDR3 DNA reads as TGTGCCAGCAGTACCCAGGGAAACACCATATATTTT.

This chain uses TRBV4-1 with TRBJ2-7; D perhaps matches TRBD2 (7 bases). The CDR3 totals 16 residues. Trimming took off 5 bases at V and 2 bases at J, with 19 bases between the two ends. Germline V gives CDR1 MGHRA, CDR2 YSYEKL. CDR3 coding DNA: TGCGCCAGCAGCAGGGGGGGAGGGGACCCCCCCTACGAGCAGTACTTC. Protein product: CASSRGGGDPPYEQYF.

The chain carries TRBV18 and TRBJ2-5; 7 bases map to TRBD1. Trimming at V came to 11 bases and at J to 1 base, leaving 7 bases not matched to a gene. Germline V gene sequence: CDR1 KGHSH, CDR2 LQKENI. The CDR3 is made up of 13 amino acids. The CDR3 sequence: CASKQGIQETQYF. In nucleotides, the CDR3 is TGTGCCTCGAAACAGGGGATCCAAGAGACCCAGTACTTC.

This clone was detected only once. CDR3 sequence: CASSYSAGSPYGYTF. As DNA, the CDR3 is TGTGCCAGCAGTTACTCAGCAGGATCCCCCTATGGCTACACCTTC. The chain couples TRBV6-5 to TRBJ1-2; the D is unclear. Per the germline V gene, CDR1 is MNHEY and CDR2 is SVGAGI. V lost 0 bases and J 4 bases, leaving 12 bases between the germline ends. The CDR3 loop spans 15 amino acids.